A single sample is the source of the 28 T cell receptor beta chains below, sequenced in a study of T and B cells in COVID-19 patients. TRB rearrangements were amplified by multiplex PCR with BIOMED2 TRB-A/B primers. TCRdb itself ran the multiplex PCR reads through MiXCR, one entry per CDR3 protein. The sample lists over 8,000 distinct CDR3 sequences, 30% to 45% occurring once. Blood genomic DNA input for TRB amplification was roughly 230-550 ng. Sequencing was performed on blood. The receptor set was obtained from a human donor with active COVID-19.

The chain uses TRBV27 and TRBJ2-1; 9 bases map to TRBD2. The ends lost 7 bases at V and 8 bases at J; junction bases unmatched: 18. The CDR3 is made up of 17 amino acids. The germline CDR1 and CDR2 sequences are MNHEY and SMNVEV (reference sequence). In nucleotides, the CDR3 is TGTGCCAGCACCCCCGAGTGGGGTAGCGGGAGTAAGGATGAGCAGTTCTTC. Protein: CASTPEWGSGSKDEQFF.

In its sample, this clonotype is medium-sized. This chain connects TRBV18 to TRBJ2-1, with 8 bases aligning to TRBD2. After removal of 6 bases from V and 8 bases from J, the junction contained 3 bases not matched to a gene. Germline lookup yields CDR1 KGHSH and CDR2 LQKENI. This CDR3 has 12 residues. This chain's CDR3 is CASSPAGDEQFF. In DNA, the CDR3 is TGTGCCAGCTCCCCAGCGGGGGATGAGCAGTTCTTC.

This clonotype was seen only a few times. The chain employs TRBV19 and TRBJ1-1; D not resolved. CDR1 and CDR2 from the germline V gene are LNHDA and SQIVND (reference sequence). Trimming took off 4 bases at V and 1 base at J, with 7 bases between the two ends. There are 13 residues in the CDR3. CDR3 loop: CASSTRTNTEAFF. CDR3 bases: TGTGCCAGTAGTACCCGGACGAACACTGAAGCTTTCTTT.

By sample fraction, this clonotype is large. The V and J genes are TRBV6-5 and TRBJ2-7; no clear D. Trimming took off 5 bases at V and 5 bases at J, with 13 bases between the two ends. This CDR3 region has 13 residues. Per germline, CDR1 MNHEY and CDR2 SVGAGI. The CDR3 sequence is CASSIRRWNEQYF. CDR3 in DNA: TGTGCCAGCAGTATCAGGAGATGGAACGAGCAGTACTTC.

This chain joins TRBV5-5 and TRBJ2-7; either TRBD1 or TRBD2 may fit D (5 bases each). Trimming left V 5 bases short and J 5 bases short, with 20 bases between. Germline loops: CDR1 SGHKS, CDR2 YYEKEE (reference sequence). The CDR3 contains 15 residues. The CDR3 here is CASRWTGTAIHEQYF. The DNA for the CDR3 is TGTGCCAGCAGATGGACCGGGACCGCCATACACGAGCAGTACTTC.

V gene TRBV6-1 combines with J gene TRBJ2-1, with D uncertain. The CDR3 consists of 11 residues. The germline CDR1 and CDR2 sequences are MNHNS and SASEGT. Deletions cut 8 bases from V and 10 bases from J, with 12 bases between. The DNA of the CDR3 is TGTGCCAGCGGGCTAATTGGGGAGCAGTTCTTC. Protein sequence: CASGLIGEQFF.

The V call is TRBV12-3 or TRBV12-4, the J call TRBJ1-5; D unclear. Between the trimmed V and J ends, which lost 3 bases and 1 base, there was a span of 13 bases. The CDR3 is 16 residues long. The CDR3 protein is CASSFQNSESNQPQHF. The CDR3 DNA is TGTGCCAGCAGTTTTCAGAACAGCGAGAGCAATCAGCCCCAGCATTTT.

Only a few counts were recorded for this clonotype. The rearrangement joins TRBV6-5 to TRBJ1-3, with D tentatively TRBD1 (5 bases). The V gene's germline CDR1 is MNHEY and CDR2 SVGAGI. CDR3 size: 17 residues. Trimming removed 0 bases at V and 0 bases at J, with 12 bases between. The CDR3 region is CASSYSVGASSGNTIYF. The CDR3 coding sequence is TGTGCCAGCAGTTACTCGGTTGGGGCAAGCTCTGGAAACACCATATATTTT.

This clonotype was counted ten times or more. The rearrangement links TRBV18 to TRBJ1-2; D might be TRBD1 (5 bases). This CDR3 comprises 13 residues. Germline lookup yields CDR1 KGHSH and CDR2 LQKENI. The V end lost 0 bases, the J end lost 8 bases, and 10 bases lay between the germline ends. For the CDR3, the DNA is TGTGCCAGCTCACCACCGACAGAAGTCGGCTACACCTTC. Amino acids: CASSPPTEVGYTF.

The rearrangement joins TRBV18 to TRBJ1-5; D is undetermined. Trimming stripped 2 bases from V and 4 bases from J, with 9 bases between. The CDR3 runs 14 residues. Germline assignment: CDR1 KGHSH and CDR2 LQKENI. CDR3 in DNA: TGTGCCAGCTCACCAGGGATAGGGAATCAGCCCCAGCATTTT. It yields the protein CASSPGIGNQPQHF.

This CDR3 reads CASTAGGNSPLHF. DNA for the CDR3: TGTGCCAGCACGGCAGGGGGTAATTCACCCCTCCACTTT. This chain connects TRBV7-9 to TRBJ1-6; 7 bases align to TRBD1. Germline CDR1 and CDR2: SEHNR and FQNEAQ (reference sequence). The CDR3 sequence is 13 residues long. With V trimmed by 7 bases and J by 6 bases, 3 bases remained unmatched.

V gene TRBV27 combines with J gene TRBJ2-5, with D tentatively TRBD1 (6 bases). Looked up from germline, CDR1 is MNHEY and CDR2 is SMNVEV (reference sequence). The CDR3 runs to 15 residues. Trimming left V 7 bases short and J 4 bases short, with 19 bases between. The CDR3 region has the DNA TGTGCCAGCACTAAAAAAGGGGGTTTCGGAGAGACCCAGTACTTC. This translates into CASTKKGGFGETQYF.

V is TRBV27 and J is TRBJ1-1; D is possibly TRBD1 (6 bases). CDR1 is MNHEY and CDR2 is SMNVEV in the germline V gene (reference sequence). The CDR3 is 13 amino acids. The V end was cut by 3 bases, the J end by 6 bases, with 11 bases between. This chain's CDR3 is CASSLVPGAEAFF. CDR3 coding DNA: TGTGCCAGCAGTTTGGTCCCAGGGGCTGAAGCTTTCTTT.

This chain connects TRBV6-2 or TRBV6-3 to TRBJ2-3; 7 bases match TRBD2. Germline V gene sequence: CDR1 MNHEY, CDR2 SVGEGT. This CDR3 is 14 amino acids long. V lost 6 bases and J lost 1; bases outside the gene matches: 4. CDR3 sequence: CASSLAGRTDTQYF. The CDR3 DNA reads TGTGCCAGCAGCTTAGCGGGTCGCACAGATACGCAGTATTTT.

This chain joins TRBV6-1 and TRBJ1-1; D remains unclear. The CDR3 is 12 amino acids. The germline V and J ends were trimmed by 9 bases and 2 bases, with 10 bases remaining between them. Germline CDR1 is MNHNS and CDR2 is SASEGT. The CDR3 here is CASTRLNTEAFF. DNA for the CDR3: TGTGCCAGTACGAGGCTAAACACTGAAGCTTTCTTT.

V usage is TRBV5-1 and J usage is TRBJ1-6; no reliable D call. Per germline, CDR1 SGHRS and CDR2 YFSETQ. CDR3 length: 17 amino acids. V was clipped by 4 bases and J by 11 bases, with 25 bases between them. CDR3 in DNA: TGCGCCAGCAGCCCCGGGGAAGGAGGGCTTAATTTTACACCCCTCCACTTT. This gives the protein CASSPGEGGLNFTPLHF.

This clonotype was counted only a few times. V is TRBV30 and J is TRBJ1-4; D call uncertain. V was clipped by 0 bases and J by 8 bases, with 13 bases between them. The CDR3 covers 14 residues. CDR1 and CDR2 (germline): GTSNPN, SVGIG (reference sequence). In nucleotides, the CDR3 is TGTGCCTGGAGTGTGCGTGGGGAATGGGAAAAACTGTTTTTT. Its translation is CAWSVRGEWEKLFF.

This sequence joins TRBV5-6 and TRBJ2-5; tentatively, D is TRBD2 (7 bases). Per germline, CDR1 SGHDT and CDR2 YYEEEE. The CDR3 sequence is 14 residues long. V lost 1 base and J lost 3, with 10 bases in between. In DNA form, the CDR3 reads TGTGCCAGCAGCTTGAGGGGGGGGGAAGAGACCCAGTACTTC. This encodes CASSLRGGEETQYF.

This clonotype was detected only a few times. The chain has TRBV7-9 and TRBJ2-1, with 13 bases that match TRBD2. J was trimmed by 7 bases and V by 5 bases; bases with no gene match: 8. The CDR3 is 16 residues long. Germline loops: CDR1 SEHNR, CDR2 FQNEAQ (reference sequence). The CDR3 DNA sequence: TGTGCCAGCAGCACCCGACTAGCGGGAGGACGGAATGAGCAGTTCTTC. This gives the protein CASSTRLAGGRNEQFF.

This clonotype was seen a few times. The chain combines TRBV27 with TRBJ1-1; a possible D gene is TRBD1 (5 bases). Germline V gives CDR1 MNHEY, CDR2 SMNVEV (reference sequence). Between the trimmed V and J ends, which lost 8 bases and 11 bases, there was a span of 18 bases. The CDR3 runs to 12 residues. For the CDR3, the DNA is TGTGCCAGCCTAAAGGATCCAGGGATTGCTTTCTTT. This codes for CASLKDPGIAFF.

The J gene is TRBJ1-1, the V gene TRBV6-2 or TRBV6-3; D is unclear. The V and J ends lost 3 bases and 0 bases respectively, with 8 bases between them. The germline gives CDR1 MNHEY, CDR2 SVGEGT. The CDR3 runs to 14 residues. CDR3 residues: CASSYGHMNTEAFF. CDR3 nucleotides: TGTGCCAGCAGTTATGGGCACATGAACACTGAAGCTTTCTTT.

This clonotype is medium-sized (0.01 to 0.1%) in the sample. This chain's CDR3 is CASSPGITGELFF. The CDR3 coding sequence is TGTGCCAGCAGCCCAGGGATAACCGGGGAGCTGTTTTTT. This chain joins TRBV12-3 or TRBV12-4 and TRBJ2-2, with a weak D call TRBD1 (5 bases). This CDR3 comprises 13 residues. V was trimmed by 6 bases and J by 5 bases, leaving 10 bases between them.

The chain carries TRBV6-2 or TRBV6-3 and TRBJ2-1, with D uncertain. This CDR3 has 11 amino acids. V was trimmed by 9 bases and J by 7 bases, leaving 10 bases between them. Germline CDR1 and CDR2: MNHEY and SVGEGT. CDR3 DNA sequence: TGTGCCAGTTCCCTGGGGAATGAGCAGTTCTTC. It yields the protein CASSLGNEQFF.

The CDR3 protein is CASSLGLAEPPHQYF. The CDR3 DNA is TGTGCCAGCAGCTTGGGGCTAGCGGAGCCCCCACACCAGTACTTC. This chain uses TRBV5-6 with TRBJ2-7, with 7 bases lining up with TRBD2. The CDR3 has 15 residues. The germline V gene encodes CDR1 SGHDT and CDR2 YYEEEE. V shed 0 bases and J 10 bases; nucleotides not matched to a gene: 13.

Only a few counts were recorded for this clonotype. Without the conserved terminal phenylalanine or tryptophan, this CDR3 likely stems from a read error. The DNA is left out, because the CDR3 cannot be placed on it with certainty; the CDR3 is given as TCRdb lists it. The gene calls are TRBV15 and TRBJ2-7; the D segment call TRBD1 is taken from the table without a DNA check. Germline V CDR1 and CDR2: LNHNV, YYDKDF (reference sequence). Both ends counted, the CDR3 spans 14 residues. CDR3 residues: CATSSAAGTPPDKL.

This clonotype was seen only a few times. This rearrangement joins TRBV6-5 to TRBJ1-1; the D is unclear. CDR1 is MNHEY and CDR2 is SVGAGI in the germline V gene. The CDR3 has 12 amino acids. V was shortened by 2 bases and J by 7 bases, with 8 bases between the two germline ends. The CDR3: CASSYDGIEAFF. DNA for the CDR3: TGTGCCAGCAGTTACGACGGTATTGAAGCTTTCTTT.

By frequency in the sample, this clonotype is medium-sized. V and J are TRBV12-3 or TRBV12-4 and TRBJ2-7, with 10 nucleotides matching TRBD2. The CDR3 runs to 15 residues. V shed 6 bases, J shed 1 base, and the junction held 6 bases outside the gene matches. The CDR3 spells CASRSGTSASYEQYF. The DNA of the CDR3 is TGTGCCAGCAGGTCCGGGACTAGCGCTTCCTACGAGCAGTACTTC.

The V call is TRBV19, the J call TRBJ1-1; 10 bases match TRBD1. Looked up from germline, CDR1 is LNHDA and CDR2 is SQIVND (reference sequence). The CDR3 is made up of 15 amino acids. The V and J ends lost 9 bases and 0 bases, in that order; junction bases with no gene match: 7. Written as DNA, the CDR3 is TGTGCCAGCATCCGACAGGGGGCTTTGAACACTGAAGCTTTCTTT. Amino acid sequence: CASIRQGALNTEAFF.